This TCR beta chain stems from a study of cytomegalovirus exposure and HLA in healthy donors. Broader study findings: Rarity held for most TCR sequences, but there were some public TCRs that occurred in many donors. The study put under 200 TCR beta chains on its list as cytomegalovirus-associated. Productive rates of about 87% or about 30% were seen for most TCR beta V segments in an earlier analysis. A missense DCLRE1C variant was associated with V- and J-gene trimming of TCR beta chains in a later analysis, and an independent cohort replicated the association.

Comments on this clone: Its antigen remains unknown.

Germline V gene data show CDR1 as SGHRS and CDR2 as YFSETQ. The CDR3 is 17 amino acids. Deletions cut 4 bases from V and 0 bases from J, with 17 bases between. The PCR was carried out with 60 Vbeta primers and 13 Jbeta primers. Assay: immunoSEQ multiplex PCR; the TCRdb copy retains only in-frame clones and omits some. The sample contains about 130,000 clones, approximately 74% of which appear only once. The origin of this receptor is a male donor in good health and CMV-seronegative. Sequencing used PBMCs. The chain has TRBV5-1 and TRBJ1-3; tentative D call: TRBD1 (5 bases). DNA of the CDR3: TGCGCCAGCAGCGCCGGCGCTACTGGGGCCTCTGGAAACACCATATATTTT. This codes for CASSAGATGASGNTIYF. The full variable domain, its missing parts supplied by reference TRBV5-1 and TRBJ1-3, is KAGVTQTPRYLIKTRGQQVTLSCSPISGHRSVSWYQQTPGQGLQFLFEYFSETQRNKGNFPGRFSGRQFSNSRSEMNVSTLELGDSALYLCASSAGATGASGNTIYFGEGSWLTVV.